This TCR beta chain was sequenced for a study of shared clonotypes between healthy human individuals. Study in general: Samples came from two female and a few male donors aged 18 to 49. Overall study findings and caveats: Sampling covered nothing but blood. Tissue TCR repertoires likely differ from those found in blood. Among several donors, roughly 5% of naive CD4 clonotypes were found in common. A small donor pool kept down the genetic and exposure-history diversity that was represented.

The assay was immunoSEQ multiplex PCR, and TCRdb's table has in-frame clones only and misses some. The table records about 2 million clones, over 85% of them present only once. This clone appeared once. Its antigen is not known. Other nucleotide sequences from this sample produce the same CDR3. J lost 5 bases, V lost 1 base, and 2 bases had no gene match. The CDR3 length is 14 residues. CDR1 and CDR2 from the germline V gene are LNHDA and SQIVND (reference sequence). CD45RO-negative cells were positively selected for CCR7, leaving out terminally differentiated effector memory CD45RA+ cells. The TCR originated in a man aged 18 to 30 in good health. Sequencing was performed on naive CD8+ T cells sorted from blood. The chain uses TRBV19 and TRBJ2-1, with 7 bases identical to TRBD2. CDR3 region: CASSIAGLNNEQFF. CDR3 bases: TGTGCCAGTAGTATAGCGGGACTAAACAATGAGCAGTTCTTC.